These 10 T cell receptor beta chains share one sample of origin, sequenced in a study of patients and donors after allogeneic stem cell transplantation. In TCRdb, the RT-PCR reads were re-called with MiXCR into one record per CDR3 protein. The table has approximately 250,000 distinct CDR3 sequences, roughly 13% seen once. Sequenced sample: blood, either unsorted or a sorted T cell fraction (not recorded which). The origin of the receptors is a human donor who was either an allogeneic HSCT recipient or a stem cell or donor lymphocyte infusion donor (not recorded which). It is not recorded whose cells these are; they may come from a transplant donor.

This clonotype has a count of ten or more. V gene TRBV5-1 combines with J gene TRBJ1-1; perhaps TRBD1 as D (6 bases). Deletions cut 0 bases from V and 9 bases from J, with 12 bases between. Germline assignment: CDR1 SGHRS and CDR2 YFSETQ. The CDR3 runs to 13 residues. CDR3 region: CASSLGGQLQAFF. For the CDR3, the DNA is TGCGCCAGCAGCTTGGGCGGACAGCTGCAAGCTTTCTTT.

In this sample, this clonotype turned up many times. The chain joins TRBV11-3 to TRBJ2-3; D tentatively reads TRBD1 or TRBD2 (5 bases each). In germline, CDR1 is SGHNT, CDR2 YENEEA. V shed 7 bases and J shed 6 bases, with 17 bases lying between them. CDR3 length: 14 amino acids. The CDR3 coding sequence is TGTGCCAGCACCCCAGTTGCAGGGAGCGATACGCAGTATTTT. This codes for CASTPVAGSDTQYF.

This chain connects TRBV18 to TRBJ1-2, with D maybe TRBD1 (5 bases). The CDR3 has 14 residues. Between the trimmed V and J ends, which lost 3 bases and 2 bases, there was a span of 10 bases. The germline V gene has CDR1 KGHSH and CDR2 LQKENI. CDR3 amino acids: CASSPTDTNYGYTF. The CDR3 bases are TGTGCCAGCTCACCGACGGACACCAACTATGGCTACACCTTC.

This clonotype was observed a handful of times. The gene calls are TRBV4-2 and TRBJ1-2, with TRBD1 as a possible D gene (5 bases). The germline gives CDR1 LGHNA, CDR2 YNFKEQ. This CDR3 is 13 amino acids long. The V and J ends lost 0 bases and 8 bases respectively, with 10 bases between them. In DNA, the CDR3 is TGTGCCAGCAGCCAAGAACAGGAGGTCGGCTACACCTTC. Its protein is CASSQEQEVGYTF.

The J gene is TRBJ1-5, the V gene TRBV2; TRBD1 agrees at 11 bases. CDR1 and CDR2 (germline): SNHLY, FYNNEI. This CDR3 is built from 17 residues. Losses at the gene ends were 7 bases for V and 0 bases for J; bases not matched to a gene: 8. CDR3 in amino acids: CASTSGTGGNSNQPQHF. CDR3 sequence (DNA): TGTGCCAGCACGAGCGGGACAGGGGGTAATAGCAATCAGCCCCAGCATTTT.

CDR3: CARYHRVTGQYF. For the CDR3, the DNA is TGTGCCAGATACCACAGGGTAACAGGGCAGTACTTC. This sequence joins TRBV18 and TRBJ2-7; D perhaps matches TRBD1 (6 bases). V was trimmed by 9 bases and J by 9 bases, leaving 18 bases between them. This CDR3 spans 12 amino acids. The V gene's germline CDR1 is KGHSH and CDR2 LQKENI.

This clonotype was observed a handful of times. The chain combines TRBV6-5 with TRBJ2-7, with 10 bases lining up with TRBD2. The junction had 3 bases not matched to a gene; V was cut back by 0 bases and J by 1 base. CDR1 MNHEY and CDR2 SVGAGI come from the germline V gene. This CDR3 contains 16 residues. The CDR3, as DNA: TGTGCCAGCAGTTACTCCCTAGCGGGAGTGTCCTACGAGCAGTACTTC. Its translation is CASSYSLAGVSYEQYF.

This clonotype was detected many times. This chain links TRBV29-1 with TRBJ2-3; D uncertain. Germline V lookup: CDR1 SQVTM, CDR2 ANQGSEA. The CDR3 is 14 amino acids. Trimming took 5 bases from V and 5 from J, leaving 17 bases between them. DNA of the CDR3: TGCAGCGTTCGGTTAGCAGGCCTAAGAGATACGCAGTATTTT. Its protein product is CSVRLAGLRDTQYF.

The sample holds many counts of this clonotype. The chain is built from TRBV14 and TRBJ1-4, with D maybe TRBD1 (5 bases). Trimming left V 1 base short and J 6 bases short, with 12 bases between. Germline V gene lookup returns CDR1 SGHDN and CDR2 FVKESK. The CDR3 is made up of 15 amino acids. DNA of the CDR3: TGTGCCAGCAGCCAAGTTCGACAGCCCTATGAAAAACTGTTTTTT. Translating it yields CASSQVRQPYEKLFF.

This clonotype was observed a single time. The rearrangement links TRBV7-6 to TRBJ2-3; 10 bases match TRBD2. The CDR3 has 17 residues. The germline gives CDR1 SGHVS, CDR2 FNYEAQ. The ends lost 6 bases at V and 0 bases at J; junction bases unmatched: 9. The chain's CDR3 is CASSPIAGGSSTDTQYF. Written as DNA, the CDR3 is TGTGCCAGCAGTCCCATAGCGGGGGGCTCTAGCACAGATACGCAGTATTTT.